A selection of T cell receptor beta chains follows, all from one sample in a study of OX40 agonist ivuxolimab in advanced cancers. Produced via immunoSEQ multiplex PCR; TCRdb's table is partial and in-frame only. In the table there are under 140,000 clones, approximately 89% of which are singletons. This material consisted of CD4+ or CD8+ T cells sorted from blood, taken in a trial of the OX40 agonist ivuxolimab. The source of these receptors is an adult with an advanced solid tumor such as melanoma, head and neck, liver or kidney cancer. CDR3s include the opening cysteine and the closing phenylalanine or tryptophan. D genes are given only for firm matches. Where a row states a size, it is once, few, many or the class of an expanded clone; other rows omit it.

clone_size: .
d_call: .
v_call: TRBV30
j_call: TRBJ2-7
cdr3_nt: TGTGCCTGGAAGTCAGGGGTAGCACCGAAGCAGTACTTC
cdr3_aa: CAWKSGVAPKQYF

clone_size: once
d_call: TRBD2
v_call: TRBV18
j_call: TRBJ2-7
cdr3_nt: TGTGCCAGCTCAGGACTAGCCGGAGTCAGGGGAGGGTGGTACGAGCAGTACTTC
cdr3_aa: CASSGLAGVRGGWYEQYF

clone_size: few
d_call: .
v_call: TRBV19
j_call: TRBJ2-2
cdr3_nt: TGTGCCAGTTCCCCCCGTGCCGGGGAGCTGTTTTTT
cdr3_aa: CASSPRAGELFF

clone_size: few
d_call: TRBD1
v_call: TRBV11-2
j_call: TRBJ2-4
cdr3_nt: TGTGCCAGCAGCTCACACAGGGGTCCCATAGCCAAAAACATTCAGTACTTC
cdr3_aa: CASSSHRGPIAKNIQYF

clone_size: .
d_call: TRBD1
v_call: TRBV6-5
j_call: TRBJ1-1
cdr3_nt: TGTGCCAGCAGTCGCGGACAGGGGGGAGGCACTGAAGCTTTCTTT
cdr3_aa: CASSRGQGGGTEAFF

clone_size: .
d_call: .
v_call: TRBV7-9
j_call: TRBJ1-6
cdr3_nt: TGTGCCAGCAGCAAGGAGTCTTCACCCCTCCACTTT
cdr3_aa: CASSKESSPLHF

clone_size: .
d_call: .
v_call: TRBV19
j_call: TRBJ1-2
cdr3_nt: TGTGCCACCATTAACGGTCAGGGTCCATCGAGAGGTCTCTATGGCTACACCTTC
cdr3_aa: CATINGQGPSRGLYGYTF

clone_size: once
d_call: .
v_call: TRBV6-6
j_call: TRBJ1-5
cdr3_nt: TGTGCCAGCAAACTCAGCATCAATCAGCCCCAGCATTTT
cdr3_aa: CASKLSINQPQHF

clone_size: once
d_call: .
v_call: TRBV10-3
j_call: TRBJ1-1
cdr3_nt: TGTGCCGTGACCGGGACAACGAACACTGAAGCTTTCTTT
cdr3_aa: CAVTGTTNTEAFF

clone_size: .
d_call: .
v_call: TRBV9
j_call: TRBJ1-1
cdr3_nt: TGTGCCAGCAGCGTAGACATAGGGAACACTGAAGCTTTCTTT
cdr3_aa: CASSVDIGNTEAFF

clone_size: once
d_call: TRBD1
v_call: TRBV7-8
j_call: TRBJ1-1
cdr3_nt: TGTGCCAGCTCCCGGGACAGGGGCCTCATGAACACTGAAGCTTTCTTT
cdr3_aa: CASSRDRGLMNTEAFF

clone_size: .
d_call: .
v_call: TRBV7-9
j_call: TRBJ1-2
cdr3_nt: TGTGCCAGCAGCTTAGACGGGAGTCTGTATGGCTACACCTTC
cdr3_aa: CASSLDGSLYGYTF

clone_size: .
d_call: .
v_call: TRBV14
j_call: TRBJ1-6
cdr3_nt: TGTGCCAGCAGCCAAGAAGCGAGGCAATCACCCCTCCACTTT
cdr3_aa: CASSQEARQSPLHF

clone_size: .
d_call: .
v_call: TRBV2
j_call: TRBJ1-1
cdr3_nt: TGTGCCAGCAGTGAATGGGTACAGGGCTCTGAAGCTTTCTTT
cdr3_aa: CASSEWVQGSEAFF

clone_size: .
d_call: TRBD2
v_call: TRBV4-1
j_call: TRBJ2-1
cdr3_nt: TGCGCCAGCAGCCAACTAGCGGGTCAGCCCTACAATGAGCAGTTCTTC
cdr3_aa: CASSQLAGQPYNEQFF

clone_size: .
d_call: .
v_call: TRBV27
j_call: TRBJ1-6
cdr3_nt: TGTGCCAGCAGTCCCCTCAGAAATTCACCCCTCCACTTT
cdr3_aa: CASSPLRNSPLHF

clone_size: .
d_call: .
v_call: TRBV7-7
j_call: TRBJ2-5
cdr3_nt: TGTGCTAGCAGCTTAGCACTACAGGGCCAAGAGACCCAGTACTTC
cdr3_aa: CASSLALQGQETQYF

clone_size: .
d_call: .
v_call: TRBV10-3
j_call: TRBJ2-3
cdr3_nt: TGTGCCACCAGTGAGGCCTCAAGGGCAGATACGCAGTATTTT
cdr3_aa: CATSEASRADTQYF

clone_size: .
d_call: .
v_call: TRBV6-6
j_call: TRBJ2-1
cdr3_nt: TGTGCCAGCAGTACTACTAGGGACTCGGTTCGCTTCTTC
cdr3_aa: CASSTTRDSVRFF

clone_size: .
d_call: TRBD1
v_call: TRBV28
j_call: TRBJ2-7
cdr3_nt: TGTGCCAGCACCAACGGGGACAGGGCCTACGAGCAGTACTTC
cdr3_aa: CASTNGDRAYEQYF

clone_size: .
d_call: .
v_call: TRBV6-5
j_call: TRBJ2-3
cdr3_nt: TGTGCCAGCAGAATGAGGTCGGGGACATATACGCAGTATTTT
cdr3_aa: CASRMRSGTYTQYF

clone_size: .
d_call: .
v_call: TRBV25-1
j_call: TRBJ2-5
cdr3_nt: TGTGCCAGCAGTGAATTCCTTGGGGGAGGAGAGACCCAGTACTTC
cdr3_aa: CASSEFLGGGETQYF